Listed here are 20 T cell receptor beta chains from one sample, sequenced in a study of cytomegalovirus exposure and HLA in healthy donors. A multiplex PCR was run with 60 Vbeta primers and 13 Jbeta primers. Clones were sequenced by immunoSEQ multiplex PCR, and TCRdb holds only the in-frame ones, with some missing. Of about 190,000 clones listed, over 60% are singletons. The sequencing sample was made of PBMCs. All receptors derive from a man aged 25 to 40 in good health and CMV-seropositive.

The chain carries TRBV18 and TRBJ2-3; D not resolved. From germline, CDR1 is KGHSH and CDR2 LQKENI. V shed 3 bases and J shed 6 bases, with 13 bases lying between them. The CDR3 sequence is 14 residues long. The CDR3 nucleotides are TGTGCCAGCTCACCTACTCCCTGGAGCGATACGCAGTATTTT. Translation gives CASSPTPWSDTQYF.

The chain links TRBV4-3 to TRBJ1-3; D may be TRBD1 (5 bases). Germline V lookup: CDR1 LGHNA, CDR2 YSLEER. The V gene lost 1 base and the J gene lost 8 bases, with 9 bases spanning the gap. The CDR3 length is 13 residues. CDR3 in DNA: TGCGCCAGCAGCCAAGCTGGGGGGGACACCATATATTTT. This sequence encodes CASSQAGGDTIYF.

The chain uses TRBV13 and TRBJ2-5, with TRBD2 identical over 10 bases. The CDR3 has 17 amino acids. From germline, CDR1 is PRHDT and CDR2 FYEKMQ (reference sequence). J lost 4 bases, V lost 5 bases, and 13 bases had no gene match. The CDR3 DNA follows: TGTGCCAGCAGCGGATCCGGGGAGCGGGGGGGCGCAGAGACCCAGTACTTC. Its translation: CASSGSGERGGAETQYF.

The rearrangement uses TRBV27 and TRBJ2-7; 7 bases match TRBD1. Germline V lookup: CDR1 MNHEY, CDR2 SMNVEV (reference sequence). V dropped 6 bases and J dropped 7; count of bases not matched to a gene: 6. CDR3 length equals 12 residues. The CDR3 spells CASRTQGREQYF. In DNA form, the CDR3 reads TGTGCCAGCAGAACACAGGGGCGGGAGCAGTACTTC.

The genes are TRBV6-5 and TRBJ2-1; 12 bases map to TRBD2. The CDR3 has 14 residues. CDR1 is MNHEY, CDR2 SVGAGI, per germline. The J segment lost 7 bases and the V segment lost 7 bases, leaving 5 bases of the junction unmatched. As DNA, the CDR3 is TGTGCCAGCACCGGGACTAGCGGGCTGAATGAGCAGTTCTTC. This translates into CASTGTSGLNEQFF.

The chain couples TRBV18 to TRBJ2-1, with 10 nucleotides matching TRBD1. The CDR3 totals 16 residues. The V gene's germline CDR1 is KGHSH and CDR2 LQKENI. The ends lost 6 bases at V and 4 bases at J; junction bases unmatched: 9. CDR3: CASSLEDRGSYNEQFF. The CDR3 bases are TGTGCCAGCTCCCTCGAGGACAGGGGGTCATACAATGAGCAGTTCTTC.

With regard to this clone: In the same sample, other DNA sequences code for this CDR3. In nucleotides, the CDR3 is TGTGCCAGCAGTCTGGACAGGGGCTACGAGCAGTACTTC. Its protein product is CASSLDRGYEQYF. This chain links TRBV6-1 with TRBJ2-7; TRBD1 aligns across 9 bases. The V and J ends lost 5 bases and 3 bases, in that order; junction bases with no gene match: 2. Germline V lookup: CDR1 MNHNS, CDR2 SASEGT. The CDR3 consists of 13 residues.

DNA of the CDR3: TGTGCCAGCAGCCCTCGGACAAAACTCTCTGGAAACACCATATATTTT. As protein: CASSPRTKLSGNTIYF. The genes are TRBV5-6 and TRBJ1-3, with D possibly being TRBD1 (5 bases). CDR1 and CDR2 (germline): SGHDT, YYEEEE. This CDR3 is built from 16 residues. V was clipped by 4 bases and J by 0 bases, with 14 bases between them.

The V call is TRBV28, the J call TRBJ2-5, with D perhaps TRBD1 (6 bases). With the DNA end fitting TRBJ2-7 better, the J assignment may be wrong. The V gene's germline CDR1 is MDHEN and CDR2 SYDVKM. This CDR3 spans 14 amino acids. CDR3 in amino acids: CASSLAQGSYEQYF. The DNA for the CDR3 is TGTGCCAGCAGTTTGGCACAGGGTAGCTACGAGCAGTACTTC.

V gene TRBV11-2 combines with J gene TRBJ1-2; possible D gene TRBD1, 6 bases. This CDR3 comprises 13 residues. CDR1 SGHAT and CDR2 FQNNGV come from the germline V gene. V lost 5 bases to trimming and J lost 2 bases, with 9 bases between them. CDR3 sequence reads: CASSPGQNYGYTF. CDR3 coding DNA: TGTGCCAGCAGCCCAGGACAGAACTATGGCTACACCTTC.

The chain employs TRBV6-1 and TRBJ2-5; D ambiguous. The V end was cut by 5 bases, the J end by 10 bases, with 11 bases between. There are 11 residues in the CDR3. Germline CDR1 and CDR2: MNHNS and SASEGT. DNA for the CDR3: TGTGCCAGCAGTTACAAGTACGACCAGTACTTC. This sequence encodes CASSYKYDQYF.

V is TRBV30 and J is TRBJ1-4, with 7 bases fitting TRBD1. CDR3 length: 15 amino acids. Trimming at V came to 2 bases and at J to 8 bases, leaving 11 bases not matched to a gene. Per the germline V gene, CDR1 is GTSNPN and CDR2 is SVGIG (reference sequence). In nucleotides, the CDR3 is TGTGCCTGGAGTACCCCCAGGGGGGTTGAGGAAAAACTGTTTTTT. It yields the protein CAWSTPRGVEEKLFF. Together with reference TRBV30 and TRBJ1-4, the CDR3 gives the full variable domain: SQTIHQWPATLVQPVGSPLSLECTVEGTSNPNLYWYRQAAGRGLQLLFYSVGIGQISSEVPQNLSASRPQDRQFILSSKKLLLSDSGFYLCAWSTPRGVEEKLFFGSGTQLSVL.

The chain combines TRBV7-2 with TRBJ2-3; a possible D gene is TRBD1 (5 bases). The CDR3 sequence is 15 residues long. V was pared by 5 bases and J by 5 bases, with 17 bases between. The V gene's germline CDR1 is SGHTA and CDR2 FQGNSA. CDR3 DNA: TGTGCCAGCAGCATCACAGGAGCTAGGCGAGATACGCAGTATTTT. Translation gives CASSITGARRDTQYF.

This chain uses TRBV7-6 with TRBJ2-7; 7 nucleotides line up with TRBD2. The CDR3 runs 18 residues. Germline CDR1 SGHVS, CDR2 FNYEAQ. Trimming cost V 4 bases and J 4 bases; bases outside gene matches: 19. Written as DNA, the CDR3 is TGTGCCAGCAGCTCCGGTAGGGATGGACTGGCGGGAGTTTACGAGCAGTACTTC. This encodes CASSSGRDGLAGVYEQYF.

This clone was counted between two and nine times. This chain joins TRBV4-2 and TRBJ2-1, with TRBD2 matching 7 bases. This CDR3 spans 15 amino acids. In germline, CDR1 is LGHNA, CDR2 YNFKEQ. The trim removed 0 bases at V and 5 bases at J, leaving 4 bases unmatched. CDR3: CASSQDRGVDNEQFF. The CDR3 DNA reads TGTGCCAGCAGCCAAGACCGGGGGGTGGACAATGAGCAGTTCTTC.

The rearrangement links TRBV7-6 to TRBJ2-2; the match to TRBD2 covers 10 bases. V was clipped by 2 bases and J by 4 bases; unmatched bases: 10. The CDR3 is made up of 18 amino acids. The germline CDR1 and CDR2 sequences are SGHVS and FNYEAQ. Here the CDR3 reads CASSLRDYLAGVTGELFF. The CDR3 nucleotides are TGTGCCAGCAGCTTAAGGGACTATCTAGCGGGGGTCACCGGGGAGCTGTTTTTT.

J is TRBJ1-1 and V is TRBV7-9; D ambiguous. CDR3 size: 12 residues. Germline V gives CDR1 SEHNR, CDR2 FQNEAQ (reference sequence). V was shortened by 6 bases and J by 6 bases, with 11 bases between the two germline ends. CDR3 nucleotides: TGTGCCAGCAGGCCCTTGGTAGCTGAAGCTTTCTTT. It codes for CASRPLVAEAFF.

This chain uses TRBV19 with TRBJ1-1, with D uncertain. Trimming stripped 4 bases from V and 0 bases from J, with 6 bases between. Germline V CDR1 and CDR2: LNHDA, SQIVND (reference sequence). The CDR3 loop spans 13 amino acids. The DNA for the CDR3 is TGTGCCAGTAGTACTGCGATGAACACTGAAGCTTTCTTT. Translating it yields CASSTAMNTEAFF.

The chain is built from TRBV9 and TRBJ2-1; D is undetermined. The CDR3 runs to 15 residues. V was pared by 0 bases and J by 3 bases, with 10 bases between. The germline V gene has CDR1 SGDLS and CDR2 YYNGEE. CDR3 region: CASSVGASYYNEQFF. The CDR3 DNA reads as TGTGCCAGCAGCGTAGGCGCGTCCTACTACAATGAGCAGTTCTTC.

This clone has a handful of counts. V is TRBV28 and J is TRBJ1-5, with D tentatively TRBD1 (5 bases). The germline V gene encodes CDR1 MDHEN and CDR2 SYDVKM. CDR3 length: 15 amino acids. V was shortened by 7 bases and J by 5 bases, with 18 bases between the two germline ends. The DNA for the CDR3 is TGTGCCAGCAAACCCTTGGGCAGGGAGGATCAGCCCCAGCATTTT. Translation gives CASKPLGREDQPQHF. Combining the CDR3 with reference TRBV28 and TRBJ1-5 gives the whole variable domain DVKVTQSSRYLVKRTGEKVFLECVQDMDHENMFWYRQDPGLGLRLIYFSYDVKMKEKGDIPEGYSVSREKKERFSLILESASTNQTSMYLCASKPLGREDQPQHFGDGTRLSIL.